This T cell receptor (beta chain) was sequenced in a study of blood T cells in healthy people across ages. Combining a sample-barcoded 5' primer with a J-beta primer mix, a second PCR ran for roughly 7 to 12 cycles. TCRdb used MiXCR to reprocess the 5' RACE reads, holding one entry per CDR3 protein. This sample yields around 710,000 distinct CDR3 sequences, of which 35% to 45% are seen a single time; 20% to 25% belongs to the top ten. The CDR3 runs to 15 residues. CDR1 and CDR2 (germline): SGHDT, YYEEEE. Trimming cost V 0 bases and J 2 bases, with 12 bases left between them. Isolated per sample were at least 7 million PBMCs. Per sample, at least 5 micrograms of total RNA were extracted.

The sequence derives from a woman aged 55-70 years in good health. Sequencing input: blood. J is TRBJ2-7 and V is TRBV5-6, with D maybe TRBD2 (5 bases). DNA of the CDR3: TGTGCCAGCAGCTTGGGGACTCCTAAGACCTACGAGCAGTACTTC. Its translation is CASSLGTPKTYEQYF.